This entry lists 14 T cell receptor beta chains sequenced from one sample in a study of graft-versus-host responses after intestinal transplantation. Repertoires were generated with immunoSEQ multiplex PCR, while TCRdb's copy carries only in-frame clones and drops some. The table has nearly 7,500 clones, more than 65% seen once. The starting material, graft tissue, was processed to release intraepithelial and lamina propria lymphocytes. The starting material was ileum tissue, obtained approximately 240 days after intestinal transplantation. Receptors originate from a human patient who received an intestinal transplant, so some T cells may come from the graft donor.

V gene TRBV2 combines with J gene TRBJ1-1; 11 nucleotides line up with TRBD1. V shed 6 bases and J 11 bases; nucleotides not matched to a gene: 8. The CDR3 has 13 residues. Germline loops: CDR1 SNHLY, CDR2 FYNNEI. This CDR3 is CASRADRGQWAFF. Here the CDR3 DNA reads TGTGCCAGCAGAGCGGACAGGGGGCAGTGGGCTTTCTTT.

The chain recombines TRBV28 with TRBJ2-2; perhaps TRBD2 as D (7 bases). Trimming left V 11 bases short and J 7 bases short, with 14 bases between. This CDR3 contains 12 residues. The germline V gene has CDR1 MDHEN and CDR2 SYDVKM. The chain's CDR3 is CAGKGEGGELFF. The CDR3 region has the DNA TGTGCCGGCAAGGGGGAGGGCGGGGAGCTGTTTTTT. Full variable domain (outside the CDR3, taken from reference TRBV28 and TRBJ2-2): DVKVTQSSRYLVKRTGEKVFLECVQDMDHENMFWYRQDPGLGLRLIYFSYDVKMKEKGDIPEGYSVSREKKERFSLILESASTNQTSMYLCAGKGEGGELFFGEGSRLTVL.

The genes are TRBV6-1 and TRBJ2-2, with unresolved D. CDR3 length: 15 amino acids. The V gene's germline CDR1 is MNHNS and CDR2 SASEGT. The V and J ends lost 8 bases and 1 base respectively, with 14 bases between them. The CDR3 nucleotides are TGTGCCAGCCGTTTGTGGCCTCGGAACACCGGGGAGCTGTTTTTT. Residues: CASRLWPRNTGELFF.

The rearrangement links TRBV5-6 to TRBJ2-6; 7 bases map to TRBD2. The CDR3 runs 16 residues. J was trimmed by 1 base and V by 4 bases; bases with no gene match: 5. CDR1 is SGHDT and CDR2 is YYEEEE in the germline V gene. The CDR3 DNA is TGTGCCAGCAGCGATAACGGGAGGTCTGGGGCCAACGTCCTGACTTTC. It codes for CASSDNGRSGANVLTF.

This chain's CDR3 is CASSLEMGGELFF. The CDR3 DNA sequence: TGCGCCAGCAGCTTAGAGATGGGCGGGGAGCTGTTTTTT. The chain recombines TRBV5-1 with TRBJ2-2; no firm D call. Germline V gene data show CDR1 as SGHRS and CDR2 as YFSETQ. The V gene lost 2 bases and the J gene lost 7 bases, with 9 bases spanning the gap. This CDR3 is 13 amino acids long.

The rearrangement joins TRBV20-1 to TRBJ2-7; unclear D gene. V lost 5 bases and J lost 0, with 5 bases in between. In germline, CDR1 is DFQATT, CDR2 SNEGSKA (reference sequence). CDR3 length equals 11 residues. For the CDR3, the DNA is TGCAGTGCTCCCTACTCCTACGAGCAGTACTTC. Translation: CSAPYSYEQYF.

The CDR3 sequence: CASSWTSGGADTQYF. Here the CDR3 DNA reads TGTGCCAGCAGCTGGACTAGCGGGGGGGCCGATACGCAGTATTTT. The J gene is TRBJ2-3, the V gene TRBV7-2; 15 bases fit TRBD2. J gave up 6 bases and V 4 bases, and 2 bases lay outside the gene matches. Germline values: CDR1 SGHTA, CDR2 FQGNSA. The CDR3 has 15 amino acids.

In this sample, this clone turned up once. At the DNA level, this CDR3 is encoded by other sequences in the same sample as well. V gene TRBV7-2 combines with J gene TRBJ1-1, with TRBD1 identical over 9 bases. This CDR3 is 14 amino acids long. With V trimmed by 4 bases and J by 2 bases, 2 bases remained unmatched. The germline CDR1 and CDR2 sequences are SGHTA and FQGNSA. CDR3 loop: CASSSTGGNTEAFF. Here the CDR3 DNA reads TGTGCCAGCAGCTCGACAGGGGGTAACACTGAAGCTTTCTTT.

The V gene is TRBV11-2, the J gene TRBJ1-1, with D perhaps matching TRBD1 (5 bases). V shed 6 bases and J shed 2 bases, with 16 bases lying between them. The CDR3 consists of 15 residues. Looked up from germline, CDR1 is SGHAT and CDR2 is FQNNGV. CDR3 in amino acids: CASRPTPTENTEAFF. The CDR3 DNA is TGTGCCAGCAGACCGACCCCGACAGAAAACACTGAAGCTTTCTTT.

J is TRBJ1-3 and V is TRBV28, with D uncertain. Trimming stripped 5 bases from V and 0 bases from J, with 8 bases between. CDR3 length: 14 residues. Germline V gene data show CDR1 as MDHEN and CDR2 as SYDVKM. CDR3 in DNA: TGTGCCAGCAGTCAGGATTCCTCTGGAAACACCATATATTTT. It translates to CASSQDSSGNTIYF.

The chain uses TRBV28 and TRBJ2-7; 8 nucleotides agree with TRBD2. CDR3 size: 16 residues. V lost 2 bases to trimming and J lost 7 bases; unmatched junction nucleotides: 13. The germline CDR1 and CDR2 sequences are MDHEN and SYDVKM. The CDR3 nucleotides read TGTGCCAGCAGTTTAGGAAACGCGGCTAGCGGGCGAGAGCAGTACGTC. Protein: CASSLGNAASGREQYV.

This chain uses TRBV28 with TRBJ1-1, with D unclear. Trimming cost V 8 bases and J 5 bases, with 12 bases left between them. CDR1 is MDHEN, CDR2 SYDVKM, per germline. The CDR3 covers 12 residues. The CDR3 sequence: CASFNLRTEAFF. CDR3 in DNA: TGTGCCAGCTTTAACTTAAGGACTGAAGCTTTCTTT.

This clone is termed medium-sized. The same CDR3 arises from other DNA sequences in this sample as well. This chain uses TRBV5-5 with TRBJ2-7, with D unresolved. CDR1 SGHKS and CDR2 YYEKEE come from the germline V gene (reference sequence). The CDR3 consists of 12 residues. V was trimmed by 0 bases and J by 5 bases, leaving 6 bases between them. The chain's CDR3 is CASSLAGNEQYV. The CDR3 nucleotides read TGTGCCAGCAGCTTGGCTGGGAACGAGCAGTACGTC.

The chain couples TRBV6-5 to TRBJ2-7, with D maybe TRBD1 (6 bases). CDR1 is MNHEY, CDR2 SVGAGI, per germline. Trimming stripped 0 bases from V and 0 bases from J, with 6 bases between. The CDR3 length is 14 residues. CDR3 loop: CASSYSDSSYEQYV. The CDR3 DNA reads TGTGCCAGCAGTTACTCGGACAGCTCCTACGAGCAGTACGTC.